Each of the 15 T cell receptor beta chains below was sequenced from the same sample in a study of blood T cells in healthy people across ages. Together with a sample-barcoded 5' primer, a J-beta primer mix was included in a second PCR lasting about 7 to 11 cycles. TCRdb used MiXCR to reprocess the 5' RACE reads, holding one entry per CDR3 protein. The repertoire holds about 780,000 distinct CDR3 sequences, around two thirds seen once, with about 27% in the top ten. The sample consisted of blood. The receptors were sampled from a man aged 25-45 years in good health.

This clonotype occurred a few times. The rearrangement links TRBV6-2 or TRBV6-3 to TRBJ1-5, with D unresolved. CDR3 length: 16 residues. Trimming shortened V by 5 bases and J by 0 bases, and 14 bases separated the two germline ends. CDR1 MNHEY and CDR2 SVGEGT come from the germline V gene. CDR3 nucleotides: TGTGCCAGCAGTCAAGGACCTCCGTATAGCAATCAGCCCCAGCATTTT. This codes for CASSQGPPYSNQPQHF.

The V and J genes are TRBV6-2 or TRBV6-3 and TRBJ2-1; D uncertain. V was cut by 6 bases and J by 5 bases, with 11 bases left in between. The CDR3 runs 13 residues. CDR1 is MNHEY and CDR2 is SVGEGT in the germline V gene. CDR3 sequence: CASSPNGNNEQFF. Written as DNA, the CDR3 is TGTGCCAGCAGCCCCAACGGCAACAATGAGCAGTTCTTC.

The chain recombines TRBV20-1 with TRBJ2-7; no clear D. Trimming removed 4 bases from V and 4 bases from J, with 8 bases in between. Germline values: CDR1 DFQATT, CDR2 SNEGSKA (reference sequence). The CDR3 consists of 11 residues. The CDR3 region has the DNA TGCAGTGCTACCTGGGATTACGAGCAGTACTTC. It is translated as CSATWDYEQYF.

The CDR3 loop is CATSSKDRGRANYGYTF. CDR3 nucleotides: TGTGCCACCAGCAGCAAGGACAGGGGGCGGGCTAACTATGGCTACACCTTC. The chain has TRBV15 and TRBJ1-2; the match to TRBD1 covers 11 bases. CDR1 and CDR2 from the germline V gene are LNHNV and YYDKDF (reference sequence). CDR3 length equals 17 residues. Germline trimming cut 3 bases from V and 0 bases from J; bases unmatched to any gene: 6.

The chain links TRBV27 to TRBJ1-6; D is ambiguous. From germline, CDR1 is MNHEY and CDR2 SMNVEV (reference sequence). V was trimmed by 2 bases and J by 6 bases, leaving 8 bases between them. The CDR3 is 14 amino acids. CDR3 protein: CASSLSPVNSPLHF. CDR3 in DNA: TGTGCCAGCAGTTTAAGCCCAGTTAATTCACCCCTCCACTTT.

This chain uses TRBV12-3 or TRBV12-4 with TRBJ2-1; D call uncertain. Trimming took 1 base from V and 9 from J, leaving 16 bases between them. CDR3 size: 15 residues. The CDR3 nucleotides are TGTGCCAGCAGTTTAGAAAGCGCAGGAAGGAGTGAGCAGTTCTTC. This sequence encodes CASSLESAGRSEQFF.

This rearrangement joins TRBV10-3 to TRBJ2-7, with D possibly being TRBD1 (6 bases). This CDR3 contains 14 residues. The V end was cut by 7 bases, the J end by 3 bases, with 16 bases between. Germline V CDR1 and CDR2: ENHRY, SYGVKD. The CDR3 sequence is CAINPTGRNYEQYF. The CDR3 bases are TGTGCCATCAACCCGACAGGACGAAACTACGAGCAGTACTTC.

This clonotype was observed once. The V call is TRBV6-1, the J call TRBJ2-1; perhaps D is TRBD1 or TRBD2 (5 bases each). In germline, CDR1 is MNHNS, CDR2 SASEGT. The CDR3 length is 14 residues. V was cut by 8 bases and J by 6 bases, with 17 bases left in between. The CDR3 region is CASCWDPAPNEQFF. The CDR3 DNA reads as TGTGCCAGCTGTTGGGACCCGGCCCCCAATGAGCAGTTCTTC.

In DNA form, the CDR3 reads TGCGCCAGCAGCCAAGATTGGTCAGGGGGCTACGAGCAGTACTTC. Translation gives CASSQDWSGGYEQYF. The chain couples TRBV4-3 to TRBJ2-7; TRBD1 agrees at 7 bases. CDR1 is LGHNA, CDR2 YSLEER, per germline. This CDR3 spans 15 amino acids. V shed 0 bases and J 3 bases; nucleotides not matched to a gene: 5.

The J gene is TRBJ2-1, the V gene TRBV15, with D possibly matching TRBD1 (6 bases). The DNA end is more similar to TRBJ2-7, so the J call may be wrong. The germline CDR1 and CDR2 sequences are LNHNV and YYDKDF (reference sequence). The CDR3 is 17 amino acids. This CDR3 reads CATSRDQGKRVFYEQYF. Here the CDR3 DNA reads TGTGCCACCAGCAGAGATCAGGGGAAGAGGGTCTTCTACGAGCAGTACTTC.

The V call is TRBV6-1, the J call TRBJ2-7, with no clear D. Germline CDR1 MNHNS, CDR2 SASEGT. The germline V and J ends were trimmed by 6 bases and 6 bases, with 18 bases remaining between them. CDR3 length: 14 residues. For the CDR3, the DNA is TGTGCCAGCAGGACGCCCGAGTCAGCCACCGAGCAGTACTTC. Its translation is CASRTPESATEQYF.

CDR3 residues: CASSWPGLAGGFEQFF. The CDR3 region has the DNA TGTGCCAGCAGTTGGCCGGGACTAGCGGGGGGGTTTGAGCAGTTCTTC. The chain uses TRBV12-3 or TRBV12-4 and TRBJ2-1; 16 bases fit TRBD2. CDR3 length: 16 amino acids. The V segment lost 4 bases and the J segment 9 bases; nucleotides outside the gene matches: 6.

V is TRBV18 and J is TRBJ2-5; D perhaps matches TRBD2 (5 bases). Trimming cost V 1 base and J 4 bases, with 13 bases left between them. CDR3 length: 15 amino acids. Germline V gives CDR1 KGHSH, CDR2 LQKENI. The CDR3 loop is CASSPLGIEGETQYF. The CDR3 DNA is TGTGCCAGCTCACCACTAGGGATTGAGGGAGAGACCCAGTACTTC.

The chain carries TRBV6-2 or TRBV6-3 and TRBJ2-1; no clear D. Trimming removed 7 bases at V and 9 bases at J, with 10 bases between. Germline V lookup: CDR1 MNHEY, CDR2 SVGEGT. This CDR3 is 11 amino acids long. The CDR3, as DNA: TGTGCCAGCACCCATTCGCGTGAGCAGTTCTTC. Its translation: CASTHSREQFF.

This clonotype was seen more than once but under ten times. The J gene is TRBJ2-7, the V gene TRBV12-3 or TRBV12-4; D may be TRBD2 (6 bases). The CDR3 runs to 14 residues. Trimming left V 5 bases short and J 9 bases short, with 20 bases between. Here the CDR3 DNA reads TGTGCCAGCAGTCCCCGGAGGCCCGTCGGGGGGCAGTACTTC. Protein sequence: CASSPRRPVGGQYF.